These T cell receptor beta chains were read from a single sample in a study of OX40 agonist ivuxolimab in advanced cancers. Clones were sequenced by immunoSEQ multiplex PCR, and TCRdb holds only the in-frame ones, with some missing. The profile covers some 74,000 clones, with around 86% appearing a single time and roughly 0.58% taken by the ten largest. Source: CD4+ or CD8+ T cells sorted from blood, taken in a trial of the OX40 agonist ivuxolimab. The origin of the receptors is an adult with an advanced solid tumor such as melanoma, head and neck, liver or kidney cancer. Each CDR3 is given with its conserved first and last residue. The D gene is left open where the match is weak. Size is stated for part of the rows, as once, few or many counts, or as a class when the clone is expanded.

j_gene,d_gene,abundance,v_gene,CDR3nt,CDR3aa
TRBJ2-3,TRBD2,NA,TRBV6-4,TGTGCCAACCCGACTAGCGGGAGGGTTGATACGCAGTATTTT,CANPTSGRVDTQYF
TRBJ2-7,NA,NA,TRBV11-2,TGTGCCAGCAGCCCACGACTAATCCGCTACGAGCAGTACTTC,CASSPRLIRYEQYF
TRBJ2-5,NA,NA,TRBV7-8,TGTGCCAGCAGCTTAGCCGGCAGGGTCGTCCCGGAGTTGGAGACCCAGTACTTC,CASSLAGRVVPELETQYF
TRBJ1-6,NA,NA,TRBV5-6,TGTGCCAGCAGCTTACAGGGCCGGGGAAATTCACCCCTCCACTTT,CASSLQGRGNSPLHF
TRBJ2-5,NA,NA,TRBV7-2,TGTGCCAGCAGCTTAACTGACCAAGAGACCCAGTACTTC,CASSLTDQETQYF
TRBJ2-7,TRBD2,NA,TRBV10-3,TGTGCCATCAGCGACGCGGAATGGACTAGCGGGAGGTACGAGCAGTACTTC,CAISDAEWTSGRYEQYF
TRBJ1-1,NA,NA,TRBV5-6,TGTGCCAGCAGCCTTGGGGGGATAAGGACTGAAGCTTTCTTT,CASSLGGIRTEAFF
TRBJ1-4,TRBD1,NA,TRBV2,TGTGCCGGGAACAGGGGGAACGAAAAACTGTTTTTT,CAGNRGNEKLFF
TRBJ1-2,TRBD1,NA,TRBV18,TGTGCCAGCTCAACTGGACAGGGAATTGGCTACACCTTC,CASSTGQGIGYTF
TRBJ2-5,NA,NA,TRBV11-2,TGTGCCAGCAGGAGGCTGGGGGGTTTTCAGACCCAGTACTTC,CASRRLGGFQTQYF
TRBJ2-5,NA,NA,TRBV7-6,TGTGCCAGCAGCTCGTTAGCGGCGGCGGGGACCCAGTACTTC,CASSSLAAAGTQYF
TRBJ2-1,NA,NA,TRBV7-3,TGTGCCAGCAGCTTAAATTTGGGAGGCTCCTACAATGAGCAGTTCTTC,CASSLNLGGSYNEQFF
TRBJ2-7,TRBD2,NA,TRBV11-2,TGTGCCAGCAGCATTGGACTAGCGGAAACCTACGAGCAGTACTTC,CASSIGLAETYEQYF
TRBJ1-2,TRBD1,NA,TRBV19,TGTGCCAGTAGTCGATTGGAGGGGGCGCGTGGCTACACCTTC,CASSRLEGARGYTF
TRBJ2-5,NA,few,TRBV7-2,TGTGCCAGCAGCTGGGGTCCCCAAGAGACCCAGTACTTC,CASSWGPQETQYF
TRBJ2-7,NA,NA,TRBV11-2,TGTGCCAGCAGCTTAGCGCGCTATGCTACTGAGCAGTACTTC,CASSLARYATEQYF
TRBJ1-4,TRBD1,NA,TRBV30,TGTGCCTGGGGAGGGACAGCTAATGAAAAACTGTTTTTT,CAWGGTANEKLFF
TRBJ1-2,NA,few,TRBV19,TGTGCCAGTAGTGCGATGTGGCCGAGCAGCTATGGCTACACCTTC,CASSAMWPSSYGYTF
TRBJ2-7,NA,NA,TRBV7-2,TGTGCCAGCAGCTTAAGCCCCTCTCCCCAGAGTTACGAGCAGTACTTC,CASSLSPSPQSYEQYF
TRBJ1-2,NA,NA,TRBV5-6,TGTGCCAGCAGCTTGAATGGGGGTACCTATGGCTACACCTTC,CASSLNGGTYGYTF
TRBJ2-4,NA,NA,TRBV27,TGTGCCAGCAGTTTAAGCTTAGAGGGGGCCAAAAACATTCAGTACTTC,CASSLSLEGAKNIQYF
TRBJ2-2,TRBD2,NA,TRBV5-1,TGCGCCAGCAGCCCCGGGACTAGCGGGGGGTTAGTAGCGAACACCGGGGAGCTGTTTTTT,CASSPGTSGGLVANTGELFF
TRBJ2-7,NA,NA,TRBV28,TGTGCCAGCAGCGAGGGGCCTTTAAGCCACGAGCAGTACTTC,CASSEGPLSHEQYF
TRBJ1-1,NA,NA,TRBV18,TGTGCCAGCTCACCACAGGGAGACACTGAAGCTTTCTTT,CASSPQGDTEAFF
TRBJ2-3,TRBD2,NA,TRBV5-4,TGTGCCAGCAGGGCGGGGGGGCCTAAGGATACGCAGTATTTT,CASRAGGPKDTQYF
TRBJ2-1,TRBD1,NA,TRBV6-6,TGTGCCAGCAGTTCCCCGGGACAGGGTAATCTGTTCTTC,CASSSPGQGNLFF
TRBJ1-1,NA,NA,TRBV7-9,TGTGCCAGCAGCTTACCCGGGCGGTCCAGCCGACAATACACTGAAGCTTTCTTT,CASSLPGRSSRQYTEAFF
TRBJ2-6,TRBD1,NA,TRBV19,TGTGCCAGTAGGCAACAGGGGGCCCTTGCGACTGGGGCCAACGTCCTGACTTTC,CASRQQGALATGANVLTF
TRBJ2-7,NA,NA,TRBV5-4,TGTGCCAGCAGCTCCGGGACGAAGTCCGGCGAGCAGTACTTC,CASSSGTKSGEQYF
TRBJ1-5,NA,NA,TRBV6-5,TGTGCCAGCAGTGAGGCCCAGCCCCAGCATTTT,CASSEAQPQHF
TRBJ2-2,NA,NA,TRBV18,TGTGCCAGCTCACGAGAAACCGGGGAGCTGTTTTTT,CASSRETGELFF
TRBJ2-2,NA,NA,TRBV6-5,TGTGCCAGCAGTTACCCTAACACCGGGGAGCTGTTTTTT,CASSYPNTGELFF
TRBJ1-2,NA,few,TRBV2,TGTGCCAGCAGACAGGGATTTTATGGCTACACCTTC,CASRQGFYGYTF
TRBJ1-3,NA,once,TRBV5-3,TGTGCCAGAAGCTTGCCCGGCAGAACTGGAAACACCATATATTTT,CARSLPGRTGNTIYF
TRBJ1-1,NA,NA,TRBV5-4,TGTGCCAGCAGGGCTTGGGGTTACACTGAAGCTTTCTTT,CASRAWGYTEAFF
TRBJ2-2,NA,few,TRBV2,TGTGCCAGCAGTGACGTAGGAGCCGGGGAGCTGTTTTTT,CASSDVGAGELFF
TRBJ2-7,NA,NA,TRBV11-2,TGTGCCAGCAGCAAGGCGGCAGGGAAGGGGGCCTACGAGCAGTACTTC,CASSKAAGKGAYEQYF
TRBJ2-4,NA,NA,TRBV11-2,TGTGCCAGCAGTTCTCGGATAGCCAAAAACATTCAGTACTTC,CASSSRIAKNIQYF
TRBJ2-1,TRBD2,NA,TRBV7-2,TGTGCCAGCAGCTTAGCGATGAGCGGGGGGCAGAATGAGCAGTTCTTC,CASSLAMSGGQNEQFF
TRBJ1-2,TRBD1,few,TRBV5-6,TGTGCCAGCAGCTTGGGACAGGGGAAAGGCTACACCTTC,CASSLGQGKGYTF
TRBJ1-1,NA,once,TRBV4-2,TGTGCCAGCAGCCAAGTTGGCAGTTTCGACACTGAAGCTTTCTTT,CASSQVGSFDTEAFF
TRBJ1-2,TRBD1,NA,TRBV28,TGTGCCAGCAGGGAGACAGGGCGGTCTAACTATGGCTACACCTTC,CASRETGRSNYGYTF
TRBJ2-2,TRBD2,NA,TRBV4-1,TGCGCCAGCAGCCAATTGGGACTAGCAGCCGGGGAGCTGTTTTTT,CASSQLGLAAGELFF
TRBJ2-1,TRBD2,NA,TRBV7-2,TGTGCCAGCAGCCTTAGGACTAGCGGGAGAGCCTTAATATACAATGAGCAGTTCTTC,CASSLRTSGRALIYNEQFF
TRBJ2-3,TRBD1,once,TRBV19,TGTGCCAGTAGTATAGTAAAGGGGGCCGGCACAGATACGCAGTATTTT,CASSIVKGAGTDTQYF
TRBJ1-1,TRBD1,NA,TRBV6-1,TGTGCCAGCAGGAGCGGACAGGCGAACACTGAAGCTTTCTTT,CASRSGQANTEAFF
TRBJ2-1,TRBD2,NA,TRBV9,TGTGCCAGCAGCCTACTAGCGAACTACAATGAGCAGTTCTTC,CASSLLANYNEQFF